The entry below describes one T cell receptor (beta chain). What it recognizes is unknown. The data stem from a study of OX40 agonist ivuxolimab in advanced cancers. Study-wide context: Every 2 weeks, patients got intravenous ivuxolimab at one of six dose levels (0.01-10 mg/kg). Patients in dose escalation had liver, melanoma, kidney or head and neck cancers. Three patients had partial responses: one hepatocellular carcinoma, two cutaneous melanoma. The study, taken as a whole, reports: The antigens recognized by the expanded peripheral T cells, that is their antigen specificity, were not determined.

The germline V gene has CDR1 SGHRS and CDR2 YFSETQ. This CDR3 region has 13 residues. V lost 7 bases and J 3 bases, leaving 14 bases between the germline ends. Generated by immunoSEQ multiplex PCR, the TCRdb table keeps only in-frame clones and is missing some. The sample lists about 62,000 clones, about 91% seen once, with around an eighth in the top ten. The TCR sequence derives from an adult with an advanced solid tumor such as melanoma, head and neck, liver or kidney cancer. The specimen comprised CD4+ or CD8+ T cells sorted from blood, sampled in a trial of the OX40 agonist ivuxolimab. The chain links TRBV5-1 to TRBJ2-7; D possibly corresponds to TRBD2 (5 bases). Written as DNA, the CDR3 is TGCGCCAGCTCGGACTCCCTTGACTACGAGCAGTACTTC. It is translated as CASSDSLDYEQYF.